This record covers a single T cell receptor (beta chain). As yet, its antigen is unknown. Trimming cost V 6 bases and J 6 bases, with 21 bases left between them. The germline V gene has CDR1 LNHDA and CDR2 SQIVND (reference sequence). CDR3 length equals 15 residues. The data derive from a study of shared clonotypes between healthy human individuals. Study-wide background: Serving as donors were two women and a few men, whose ages spanned 18 to 49. Findings of the study overall: Only blood was sampled, and tissue TCR repertoires likely differ from blood ones.

Generated by immunoSEQ multiplex PCR, the TCRdb table keeps only in-frame clones and is missing some. The sample consists of around 430,000 clones, around 75% of them appearing once. Sequences were obtained from PBMCs. The source of this sequence is a woman between 35 and 50 years old in good health. Some clones in this sample may be carry-over from other donors' samples. V and J are TRBV19 and TRBJ2-7; D tentatively reads TRBD1 or TRBD2 (5 bases each). In nucleotides, the CDR3 is TGTGCCAGTAGCGACCCCGGGACCCCCCGCAGCGAGCAGTACTTC. Protein: CASSDPGTPRSEQYF.